This TCR beta chain is from a study of blood T cells in healthy people across ages (dated by TCRdb to about 2015). About the study as a whole: In model experiments, template switching captured roughly one uniquely barcoded TCR beta cDNA molecule for every two T cells. Two additional independent replicas of 1 million unique cDNA reads from the same blood draw were analyzed for two donors (one aged 18 to 29 and one aged 80 or older). Using deep sequencing normalized with unique cDNA molecular identifiers, the study measured how TCR beta repertoire diversity changes with age. Donors of different ages were randomly distributed across sequencing lanes to avoid experimental bias. The donors were divided into four age groups: young (average approximately 17 years), middle-aged (roughly 42), aged (roughly 60) and long-lived (about 84). Results and caveats for the whole study, not just this receptor: Observed TCR beta diversity per million T cells fell roughly linearly with age, and a significant reduction was already apparent by age approximately 41. Compared with the aged group, the long-lived group had more naive CD4+ T cells, fewer expanded clones and increased TCR diversity, a pattern suggesting age selection. Observed TCR beta diversity correlated strongly with the percentage of naive T cells measured by flow cytometry. Estimates of total diversity from one million sequenced T cells were regarded as lower bounds and underestimates. Bulk unsorted PBMC profiling prevented conclusive comparison of naive and antigen-experienced compartments. Because donor CMV infection status was unknown, age-related changes in expanded clonotypes were potentially confounded.

Regarding this clonotype: Its antigen is currently not known. No base quality information exists; no much larger clone differs at one position.

Donors were about 36 systemically healthy Caucasian individuals from Russia aged roughly 6 to 95 years. Ten milliliters of peripheral blood were drawn from each donor into EDTA-treated Vacutainer tubes. Ficoll-Paque density-gradient centrifugation was used to isolate PBMCs, with at least 6 million per sample. Total RNA was extracted from PBMCs with Trizol reagent, with at least 5 micrograms obtained per sample. The percentages of naive CD45RAhigh/CD27high T cells were determined by flow cytometry on a PBMC aliquot from every donor. To prepare the library, 5' RACE was applied. The instrument given in TCRdb is Illumina HiSeq 2500. A second roughly 7 to 11 cycle PCR used a sample-barcoded 5' primer and a J-beta primer mix. Each TCR beta cDNA molecule received a unique molecular identifier from a template-switch 5' adaptor carrying 12 random nucleotides. Each sample yielded at least 2.5 million CDR3-containing paired-end reads. First-strand cDNA synthesis was performed from all RNA using the Mint cDNA synthesis kit, with priming by a TRBC-specific oligonucleotide. All cDNA was treated with uracil-DNA glycosylase and then went through a first 18-cycle PCR with the universal primers M1SS and BC2_uni_R. In the paper's pipeline: Normalization of each sample was performed by random selection of 1 million high-quality reads, each carrying a distinct molecular identifier. Reads sharing molecular identifiers were discarded rather than binned into consensus sequences. MiTCR, set to a Q25 quality threshold and the strictest error-elimination algorithm, was used for CDR3 identification, clonotype clustering and error correction. A nonparametric unseen species model with Euler transformation was used to estimate lower-bound total TCR beta diversity. TCRdb cleaned the public reads at Q25 with fastp, built clones with MiXCR and kept in-frame beta chains. Each CDR3 protein gets just one entry, which takes the most common genes and DNA from the rows behind it. The V and J calls, along with clone size, are taken from TCRdb and not from the paper's own processing. A total of more than 550,000 distinct CDR3 sequences appear in this sample, 22% of them only once. Approximately 20% of the sample comes from the top ten.

The CDR3 spans 16 residues, from the cysteine through the phenylalanine. Just the 48-base CDR3 DNA is kept, in frame starting at base 1. According to the germline V gene, CDR1 reads SQVTM and CDR2 reads ANQGSEA. V loses 4 bases, J loses 0 bases, and the germline ends lie 16 bases apart. What was sequenced was blood. This sequence uses TRBV29-1 and TRBJ1-3; possibly the D gene is TRBD1, per 5 matching bases. This TCR was recovered from a man aged 65-85 years in good health. The CDR3 sequence is CSVAGRGTSSGNTIYF. The DNA is as follows: TGCAGCGTTGCGGGACGGGGCACCTCCTCTGGAAACACCATATATTTT.